This T cell receptor beta chain emerged from a study of T cells in Graves' hyperthyroidism and ophthalmopathy. There are a few counts of this clonotype. Its target is not known. Study-wide results and limits: Most thyroid clonotypes with frequency above 0.001 were detected in blood. Before onset, by a median of approximately 5.9 months, the model predicted ophthalmopathy.

This CDR3 is built from 15 residues. The junction had 7 bases not matched to a gene; V was cut back by 4 bases and J by 3 bases. Looked up from germline, CDR1 is SGHTA and CDR2 is FQGNSA. It was uncontrolled infection, other autoimmune disease, pregnancy or lactation that excluded patients. Amplification targeted TCR beta CDR3 regions from RNA transcripts. First-round RT-PCR targeting the TCR CDR3 was performed with the HTBI primer set. TCRdb reprocessed the multiplex PCR reads with MiXCR, giving one entry per CDR3 protein. The sample consists of more than 550,000 distinct CDR3 sequences, about 45% of them appearing once.

V gene TRBV7-2 combines with J gene TRBJ2-7; 9 bases map to TRBD1. The TCR was taken from an adult man with Graves' disease, either hyperthyroidism or ophthalmopathy (not recorded which). The sample comprised peripheral blood or thyroid tissue (not recorded which). CDR3 amino acids: CASSSNRGRIYEQYF. CDR3 coding DNA: TGTGCCAGCAGCTCGAACAGGGGGCGAATCTACGAGCAGTACTTC.